The rows below give T cell receptor beta chains drawn from one sample of a study of blood T cell repertoires in COVID-19. Clones were read by immunoSEQ multiplex PCR, and TCRdb kept only the in-frame ones, dropping some. The repertoire includes about 160,000 clones, about 83% of them detected once, and roughly 13% sits in the top ten. Sequenced material: peripheral blood. These receptors all come from a man in his 70s who had recovered from COVID-19. Both conserved end residues are part of each CDR3. D genes are given only for firm matches. Clone size, where shown, is once, few, many, or a class for clones that have expanded.

J gene: TRBJ2-7; D gene: TRBD1; clone size: few; V gene: TRBV7-9; CDR3 protein: CASSPPDREEQYF; CDR3 DNA: TGTGCCAGCAGCCCCCCGGACAGGGAGGAGCAGTACTTC
J gene: TRBJ1-4; D gene: NA; clone size: NA; V gene: TRBV30; CDR3 protein: CAWKWQGGEKLFF; CDR3 DNA: TGTGCCTGGAAGTGGCAGGGAGGTGAAAAACTGTTTTTT
J gene: TRBJ2-4; D gene: TRBD2; clone size: NA; V gene: TRBV3-1/TRBV3-2; CDR3 protein: CASSQDGLAGEFYF; CDR3 DNA: TGTGCCAGCAGCCAAGATGGGCTAGCGGGAGAGTTCTACTTC
J gene: TRBJ1-3; D gene: NA; clone size: NA; V gene: TRBV6-5; CDR3 protein: CASSLGGFSGNTIYF; CDR3 DNA: TGTGCCAGCAGTTTAGGAGGGTTCTCTGGAAACACCATATATTTT
J gene: TRBJ1-2; D gene: NA; clone size: NA; V gene: TRBV3-1/TRBV3-2; CDR3 protein: CASSQGTGNYGYTF; CDR3 DNA: TGTGCCAGCAGCCAAGGAACAGGGAACTATGGCTACACCTTC
J gene: TRBJ1-5; D gene: TRBD1; clone size: few; V gene: TRBV28; CDR3 protein: CATWDRSKSNQPQHF; CDR3 DNA: TGTGCCACCTGGGACAGGTCTAAGAGCAATCAGCCCCAGCATTTT
J gene: TRBJ2-1; D gene: TRBD2; clone size: few; V gene: TRBV7-9; CDR3 protein: CASSLAGGLGNEQFF; CDR3 DNA: TGTGCCAGCAGCTTGGCGGGGGGCCTGGGGAATGAGCAGTTCTTC
J gene: TRBJ1-2; D gene: NA; clone size: NA; V gene: TRBV5-1; CDR3 protein: CASRPTQGRPGGYTF; CDR3 DNA: TGCGCCAGCAGACCTACACAGGGTCGGCCTGGAGGCTACACCTTC
J gene: TRBJ2-1; D gene: NA; clone size: NA; V gene: TRBV11-2; CDR3 protein: CASTPRGGMGEQFF; CDR3 DNA: TGTGCCAGCACCCCCCGGGGCGGGATGGGTGAGCAGTTCTTC
J gene: TRBJ2-1; D gene: TRBD2; clone size: few; V gene: TRBV5-1; CDR3 protein: CASSLAGYEYNEQFF; CDR3 DNA: TGCGCCAGCAGCTTAGCGGGGTATGAGTACAATGAGCAGTTCTTC
J gene: TRBJ1-1; D gene: TRBD1; clone size: NA; V gene: TRBV29-1; CDR3 protein: CSVSWDRGRSTEAFF; CDR3 DNA: TGCAGCGTTTCCTGGGACAGGGGGCGGAGCACTGAAGCTTTCTTT
J gene: TRBJ1-3; D gene: NA; clone size: NA; V gene: TRBV6-5; CDR3 protein: CASSYGGLNSGNTIYF; CDR3 DNA: TGTGCCAGCAGTTACGGGGGGTTGAACTCTGGAAACACCATATATTTT
J gene: TRBJ1-4; D gene: TRBD1; clone size: NA; V gene: TRBV6-2/TRBV6-3; CDR3 protein: CASSFDRGEKLFF; CDR3 DNA: TGTGCCAGCAGTTTTGACAGGGGCGAAAAACTGTTTTTT
J gene: TRBJ2-7; D gene: TRBD2; clone size: NA; V gene: TRBV2; CDR3 protein: CASTSGRSYEQYF; CDR3 DNA: TGTGCCAGCACTAGCGGGAGATCCTACGAGCAGTACTTC
J gene: TRBJ2-3; D gene: TRBD2; clone size: NA; V gene: TRBV5-1; CDR3 protein: CASSPTSGSVTDTQYF; CDR3 DNA: TGCGCCAGCAGCCCTACTAGCGGGAGTGTAACAGATACGCAGTATTTT
J gene: TRBJ1-1; D gene: TRBD1; clone size: NA; V gene: TRBV18; CDR3 protein: CASSSGQGNTEAFF; CDR3 DNA: TGTGCCAGCTCATCCGGACAGGGGAACACTGAAGCTTTCTTT
J gene: TRBJ2-7; D gene: TRBD2; clone size: NA; V gene: TRBV5-1; CDR3 protein: CASSLVGGSSYEQYF; CDR3 DNA: TGCGCCAGCAGCTTGGTAGGCGGGAGCTCCTACGAGCAGTACTTC
J gene: TRBJ2-3; D gene: NA; clone size: NA; V gene: TRBV5-1; CDR3 protein: CASSSRQTSSTDTQYF; CDR3 DNA: TGCGCCAGCAGCTCACGACAGACCTCTAGCACAGATACGCAGTATTTT
J gene: TRBJ1-1; D gene: NA; clone size: NA; V gene: TRBV4-1; CDR3 protein: CASSQVVGQSRTEAFF; CDR3 DNA: TGCGCCAGCAGCCAAGTAGTTGGGCAGTCCAGGACTGAAGCTTTCTTT
J gene: TRBJ1-5; D gene: TRBD1; clone size: NA; V gene: TRBV11-2; CDR3 protein: CASSQTGVNQPQHF; CDR3 DNA: TGTGCCAGCAGTCAAACAGGGGTCAATCAGCCCCAGCATTTT
J gene: TRBJ1-1; D gene: NA; clone size: NA; V gene: TRBV6-5; CDR3 protein: CASSYSYRDTEAFF; CDR3 DNA: TGTGCCAGCAGTTACTCCTATCGCGACACTGAAGCTTTCTTT
J gene: TRBJ2-3; D gene: TRBD2; clone size: many; V gene: TRBV3-1/TRBV3-2; CDR3 protein: CASSQNSGNTNTQYF; CDR3 DNA: TGTGCCAGCAGCCAGAATAGCGGGAATACGAATACGCAGTATTTT
J gene: TRBJ2-6; D gene: NA; clone size: NA; V gene: TRBV29-1; CDR3 protein: CSASGESGANVLTF; CDR3 DNA: TGCAGCGCCTCAGGGGAGTCTGGGGCCAACGTCCTGACTTTC
J gene: TRBJ2-1; D gene: TRBD2; clone size: NA; V gene: TRBV2; CDR3 protein: CASTRLAGINNEQFF; CDR3 DNA: TGTGCCAGCACCCGACTAGCGGGGATTAACAATGAGCAGTTCTTC
J gene: TRBJ2-1; D gene: TRBD2; clone size: once; V gene: TRBV4-2; CDR3 protein: CASSHREASGRNHAEQFF; CDR3 DNA: TGTGCCAGCAGCCACCGAGAGGCTAGCGGGAGGAACCACGCTGAGCAGTTCTTC
J gene: TRBJ2-1; D gene: NA; clone size: NA; V gene: TRBV18; CDR3 protein: CASSGMGGEQFF; CDR3 DNA: TGTGCCAGCTCCGGGATGGGTGGTGAGCAGTTCTTC
J gene: TRBJ1-4; D gene: NA; clone size: NA; V gene: TRBV7-9; CDR3 protein: CASSLDVPRGSNEKLFF; CDR3 DNA: TGTGCCAGCAGCTTAGATGTCCCCCGAGGGTCTAATGAAAAACTGTTTTTT
J gene: TRBJ2-1; D gene: TRBD2; clone size: NA; V gene: TRBV3-1/TRBV3-2; CDR3 protein: CASSQEGGGRWEGEQFF; CDR3 DNA: TGTGCCAGCAGCCAAGAGGGTGGCGGGAGATGGGAAGGTGAGCAGTTCTTC
J gene: TRBJ1-1; D gene: NA; clone size: NA; V gene: TRBV10-2; CDR3 protein: CASSGLLDRNTEAFF; CDR3 DNA: TGCGCCAGCAGTGGGCTCCTGGACAGGAACACTGAAGCTTTCTTT
J gene: TRBJ1-5; D gene: NA; clone size: NA; V gene: TRBV6-6; CDR3 protein: CASSYFGGQGNQPQHF; CDR3 DNA: TGTGCCAGCAGTTACTTCGGGGGTCAGGGCAATCAGCCCCAGCATTTT
J gene: TRBJ1-2; D gene: NA; clone size: NA; V gene: TRBV18; CDR3 protein: CASSPPAGERGVTF; CDR3 DNA: TGTGCCAGCTCACCACCGGCAGGGGAAAGGGGAGTAACCTTC
J gene: TRBJ2-2; D gene: NA; clone size: NA; V gene: TRBV12-3/TRBV12-4; CDR3 protein: CASSELKSGELFF; CDR3 DNA: TGTGCCAGCAGCGAGCTGAAATCCGGGGAGCTGTTTTTT
J gene: TRBJ2-3; D gene: TRBD2; clone size: NA; V gene: TRBV12-5; CDR3 protein: CASGYSGGTDTQYF; CDR3 DNA: TGTGCTAGTGGTTATAGCGGGGGCACAGATACGCAGTATTTT
J gene: TRBJ2-2; D gene: NA; clone size: NA; V gene: TRBV6-5; CDR3 protein: CASSYGRLITGELFF; CDR3 DNA: TGTGCCAGCAGTTACGGGCGTCTGATCACCGGGGAGCTGTTTTTT
J gene: TRBJ2-1; D gene: TRBD1; clone size: NA; V gene: TRBV27; CDR3 protein: CASSRSGTVYNEQFF; CDR3 DNA: TGTGCCAGCAGTCGGTCCGGGACAGTTTACAATGAGCAGTTCTTC
J gene: TRBJ2-5; D gene: TRBD2; clone size: NA; V gene: TRBV28; CDR3 protein: CASSQTSGRALDETQYF; CDR3 DNA: TGTGCCAGCAGTCAGACTAGCGGGAGGGCCCTGGATGAGACCCAGTACTTC
J gene: TRBJ1-1; D gene: TRBD1; clone size: NA; V gene: TRBV6-5; CDR3 protein: CASSTGVNTEAFF; CDR3 DNA: TGTGCCAGCAGTACAGGGGTGAACACTGAAGCTTTCTTT
J gene: TRBJ2-2; D gene: TRBD2; clone size: NA; V gene: TRBV29-1; CDR3 protein: CSVASSGANTGELFF; CDR3 DNA: TGCAGCGTTGCATCTAGCGGGGCGAACACCGGGGAGCTGTTTTTT